This T cell receptor (beta chain) was documented in a study of vaccination effects on CD4 cells after COVID-19. Overall study results and limits: In vaccinees who were healthy, merely 1 out of 255 vaccine-induced clones cross-reacted with common cold coronaviruses. Small numbers of convalescent patients limited the study. It also lacked early post-infection timepoints. Late post-vaccination, clones induced by infection and those induced by vaccine underwent marked clonal contraction.

A word on this clone: Antigen specificity is unknown.

Pools of viral peptides were used by the ViraFEST assay to expand antigen-specific CD4+ T cells ahead of sequencing. CD4+ T cell isolation took place after approximately 11 days of culture. Neither prior SARS-CoV-2 infection nor positive nucleocapsid antibodies were present in the vaccine recipients. Researchers reported culturing over 1.5 million PBMC in each well, adding approximately 9.4 IU/ml IL-2 and 10 ug/ml peptides. Assay: immunoSEQ multiplex PCR; the TCRdb copy retains only in-frame clones and omits some. The sample shows roughly 30,000 clones, roughly 73% of them seen only once. The CDR3 extends over 15 amino acids. Germline V gene lookup returns CDR1 MNHEY and CDR2 SVGAGI. Germline trimming cut 6 bases from V and 4 bases from J; bases unmatched to any gene: 10.

The source material was CD4+ T cells from PBMCs cultured with HCoV-OC43 spike peptides, sampled before COVID-19 vaccination. Subset indicated: HCoV-OC43 spike overlapping peptide pool stimulation. J is TRBJ1-1 and V is TRBV6-5, with 8 bases matching TRBD1. The source is a human donor who received a COVID-19 vaccine. The CDR3 loop reads CASRRAGGIGTEAFF. The CDR3 nucleotides are TGTGCCAGCAGGAGGGCAGGGGGCATCGGCACTGAAGCTTTCTTT.